This T cell receptor beta chain was documented in a study of cytomegalovirus exposure and HLA in healthy donors. This CDR3 is 13 amino acids long. J gave up 8 bases and V 0 bases, and 4 bases lay outside the gene matches. Germline CDR1 and CDR2: SGHDT and YYEEEE. PCR amplification relied on 60 Vbeta primers (plus 13 Jbeta primers). Measured with immunoSEQ multiplex PCR; TCRdb has only the in-frame clones, and not every one. The data show about 180,000 clones, 75% to 85% seen once. This rearrangement joins TRBV5-6 to TRBJ1-2, with 7 bases aligning to TRBD1. The sequence was collected from a man younger than 35 in good health and CMV-seronegative. The sequenced material came from PBMCs. CDR3 in amino acids: CASSLGTGLGYTF. CDR3 nucleotide sequence: TGTGCCAGCAGCTTGGGGACAGGCTTGGGCTACACCTTC. Variable domain in full (rest from reference TRBV5-6 and TRBJ1-2): DAGVTQSPTHLIKTRGQQVTLRCSPKSGHDTVSWYQQALGQGPQFIFQYYEEEERQRGNFPDRFSGHQFPNYSSELNVNALLLGDSALYLCASSLGTGLGYTFGSGTRLTVV.